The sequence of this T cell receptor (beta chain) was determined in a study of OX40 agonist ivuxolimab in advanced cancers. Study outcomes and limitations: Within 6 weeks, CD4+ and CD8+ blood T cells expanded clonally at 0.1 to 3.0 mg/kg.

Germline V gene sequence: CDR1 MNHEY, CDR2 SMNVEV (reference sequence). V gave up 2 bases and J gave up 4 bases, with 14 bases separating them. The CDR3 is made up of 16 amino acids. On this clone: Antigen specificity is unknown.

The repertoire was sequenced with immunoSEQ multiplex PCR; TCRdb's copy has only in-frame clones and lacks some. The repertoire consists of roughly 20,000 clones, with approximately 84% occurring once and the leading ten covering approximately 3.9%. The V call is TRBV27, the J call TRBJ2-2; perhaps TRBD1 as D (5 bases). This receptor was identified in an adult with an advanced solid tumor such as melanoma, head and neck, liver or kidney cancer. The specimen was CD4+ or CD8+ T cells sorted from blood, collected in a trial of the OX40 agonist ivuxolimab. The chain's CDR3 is CASSLNGAPGTGELFF. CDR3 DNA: TGTGCCAGCAGTTTAAATGGGGCGCCGGGCACCGGGGAGCTGTTTTTT.